A selection of T cell receptor beta chains follows, all from one sample in a study. TCRdb called the RT-PCR reads again in MiXCR, with one record for every CDR3 protein. The data hold more than 550,000 distinct CDR3 sequences, with 12% to 15% observed a single time. Source material: memory CD4+ T cells from blood. The source of these receptors is a female donor in good health, serving as a healthy control. Both conserved end residues are part of each CDR3. A D gene is named only where the DNA matches it firmly. The size entry is marked missing in some rows and otherwise reads once, few, many or a size class.

V gene	clone size	J gene	D gene	CDR3 protein	CDR3 DNA
TRBV28	once	TRBJ2-2	.	CASSFLRANGELFF	TGTGCCAGCAGTTTCCTCCGGGCCAACGGGGAGCTGTTTTTT
TRBV6-2/TRBV6-3	.	TRBJ2-5	TRBD1	CASSRQGAAGETQYF	TGTGCCAGCAGTAGGCAGGGGGCTGCGGGAGAGACCCAGTACTTC
TRBV7-2	.	TRBJ2-2	.	CASSLDGTNTGELFF	TGTGCCAGCAGCTTGGACGGGACGAACACCGGGGAGCTGTTTTTT
TRBV24-1	many	TRBJ2-3	.	CATSDPLGTDTQYF	TGTGCCACCAGTGATCCCCTAGGCACAGATACGCAGTATTTT
TRBV5-6	.	TRBJ1-5	.	CASSARDYNQPQHF	TGTGCCAGCAGCGCCCGGGACTACAATCAGCCCCAGCATTTT
TRBV20-1	many	TRBJ1-6	TRBD1	CSASGQGRPWSPLHF	TGCAGTGCATCGGGACAGGGTCGGCCGTGGTCACCCCTCCACTTT
TRBV7-2	few	TRBJ1-1	TRBD1	CASRRSGTGSEAFF	TGTGCCAGCAGGCGTTCCGGGACAGGGAGTGAAGCTTTCTTT
TRBV7-9	.	TRBJ2-7	TRBD2	CASSPAWGGYEQYF	TGTGCCAGCAGCCCCGCCTGGGGGGGCTACGAGCAGTACTTC
TRBV20-1	.	TRBJ2-5	TRBD1	CSARVAGQGIGETQYF	TGCAGTGCTAGAGTGGCGGGACAGGGTATAGGAGAGACCCAGTACTTC
TRBV5-1	few	TRBJ2-3	TRBD2	CASSLSSGSRDTQYF	TGCGCCAGCAGCTTAAGTAGCGGGAGTAGAGATACGCAGTATTTT
TRBV28	.	TRBJ2-1	.	CASSFDSNEQFF	TGTGCCAGCAGTTTCGATAGCAATGAGCAGTTCTTC
TRBV18	few	TRBJ2-1	.	CASSLIKGEQFF	TGTGCCAGCTCACTAATCAAGGGAGAGCAGTTCTTC
TRBV2	.	TRBJ1-2	.	CASSKLRTQTLSYGYTF	TGTGCCAGCAGTAAACTGAGGACCCAAACCCTCAGCTATGGCTACACCTTC
TRBV7-2	few	TRBJ2-1	.	CASSPAYEQFF	TGTGCCAGCAGCCCAGCTTATGAGCAGTTCTTC
TRBV28	few	TRBJ2-3	.	CASSSLVSSTDTQYF	TGTGCCAGCAGTTCCCTAGTGTCGTCCACAGATACGCAGTATTTT
TRBV7-3	few	TRBJ2-1	TRBD1	CASSQYRGYEQFF	TGTGCCAGCAGCCAGTACAGGGGCTATGAGCAGTTCTTC
TRBV29-1	few	TRBJ1-1	TRBD1	CSATDRGRGEAFF	TGCAGCGCCACCGACAGGGGGCGAGGTGAAGCTTTCTTT
TRBV29-1	many	TRBJ1-2	.	CSAGQSGSSRGYTF	TGCAGCGCAGGACAGTCGGGCTCTTCGCGTGGCTACACCTTC
TRBV12-3/TRBV12-4	few	TRBJ1-2	TRBD1	CASRPRQGANYGYTF	TGTGCCAGCAGACCGAGACAGGGGGCAAACTATGGCTACACCTTC
TRBV6-2/TRBV6-3	few	TRBJ1-2	TRBD1	CASISRDRGVYGYTF	TGTGCCAGCATCTCCCGGGACAGGGGAGTCTATGGCTACACCTTC
TRBV7-3	few	TRBJ2-1	TRBD2	CASSLTPTSGGRNEQFF	TGTGCCAGCAGCTTAACCCCGACTAGCGGGGGTCGCAATGAGCAGTTCTTC
TRBV28	.	TRBJ1-1	TRBD1	CASRGQSSTEAFF	TGTGCCAGCAGGGGACAGAGTAGCACTGAAGCTTTCTTT
TRBV6-5	.	TRBJ2-1	TRBD1	CASSYGTGGGLIDEQSF	TGTGCCAGCAGTTACGGGACAGGGGGAGGACTGATCGATGAGCAGTCCTTC
TRBV20-1	.	TRBJ2-3	TRBD2	CSARSSGSGTDTQYF	TGCAGTGCCCGATCTAGCGGGAGCGGTACAGATACGCAGTATTTT
TRBV4-1	many	TRBJ2-4	TRBD2	CASSQGLASGINIQYF	TGCGCCAGCAGCCAAGGTTTAGCTAGCGGGATAAACATTCAGTACTTC
TRBV20-1	.	TRBJ1-2	.	CSARGTDDGYTF	TGCAGTGCTAGGGGCACGGACGATGGCTACACCTTC
TRBV20-1	few	TRBJ2-2	.	CSARAGRGSGELFF	TGCAGTGCTAGAGCCGGTAGGGGGAGCGGGGAGCTGTTTTTT
TRBV12-3/TRBV12-4	many	TRBJ2-2	TRBD1	CASSRQGDAGELFF	TGTGCCAGCAGTAGACAGGGTGATGCCGGGGAGCTGTTTTTT
TRBV20-1	.	TRBJ2-1	.	CSATIRRAGENEQFF	TGCAGTGCTACAATACGGAGGGCCGGAGAAAACGAGCAGTTCTTC
TRBV18	.	TRBJ2-1	TRBD2	CASSPGGGLDNEQFF	TGTGCCAGCTCACCCGGGGGGGGGCTGGACAATGAGCAGTTCTTC
TRBV28	many	TRBJ2-1	TRBD2	CASSLASGNSYIEQFF	TGTGCCAGCAGTTTGGCTAGCGGGAATTCTTATATTGAGCAGTTCTTC
TRBV25-1	.	TRBJ1-4	.	CASSGPTGEANEKLFF	TGTGCCAGCAGTGGACCGACGGGGGAGGCTAATGAAAAACTGTTTTTT
TRBV7-9	.	TRBJ2-1	.	CASSSLLGGDSYNEQFF	TGTGCCAGCAGCTCCCTCCTTGGGGGAGATAGCTACAATGAGCAGTTCTTC
TRBV7-2	few	TRBJ1-2	TRBD1	CASSYRQGSFGYTF	TGTGCCAGCAGCTACCGACAGGGGTCGTTTGGCTACACCTTC
TRBV12-3/TRBV12-4	.	TRBJ2-7	.	CASSPRPTGSNSYEQYF	TGTGCCAGCAGCCCCCGCCCGACAGGATCTAACTCCTACGAGCAGTACTTC
TRBV20-1	.	TRBJ1-1	TRBD1	CSARPGTGF	TGCAGTGCTAGGCCCGGGACAGGGTTT
TRBV5-1	many	TRBJ2-1	.	CASSPGQTAYNEQFF	TGCGCCAGCAGCCCCGGACAGACCGCCTACAATGAGCAGTTCTTC
TRBV6-6	few	TRBJ1-5	.	CASSLSRGESNQPQHF	TGTGCCAGCAGCCTGTCAAGGGGAGAGAGCAATCAGCCCCAGCATTTT
TRBV5-1	.	TRBJ2-5	TRBD1	CASIPDRGETQYF	TGCGCCAGCATCCCGGACAGGGGAGAGACCCAGTACTTC
TRBV12-3/TRBV12-4	few	TRBJ2-3	TRBD2	CASIYEAGEDTQYF	TGTGCCAGCATCTATGAAGCGGGAGAAGATACGCAGTATTTT